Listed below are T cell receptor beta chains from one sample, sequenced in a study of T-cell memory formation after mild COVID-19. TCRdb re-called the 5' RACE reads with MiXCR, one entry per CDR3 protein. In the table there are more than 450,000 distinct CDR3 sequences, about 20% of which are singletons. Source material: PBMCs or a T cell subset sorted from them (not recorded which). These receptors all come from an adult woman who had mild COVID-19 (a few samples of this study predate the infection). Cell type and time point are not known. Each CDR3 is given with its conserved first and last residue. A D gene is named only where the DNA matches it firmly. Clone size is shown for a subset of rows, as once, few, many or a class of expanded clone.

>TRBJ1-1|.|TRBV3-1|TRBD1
CASSPPGQGYTEAFF
TGTGCCAGCAGCCCGCCGGGACAGGGCTACACTGAAGCTTTCTTT
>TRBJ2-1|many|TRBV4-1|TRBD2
CASSQDTTSGPPGYEQFF
TGCGCCAGCAGCCAAGATACCACTAGCGGGCCTCCCGGTTATGAGCAGTTCTTC
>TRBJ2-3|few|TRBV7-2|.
CASSLAGGIDTQYF
TGTGCCAGCAGCCTAGCCGGAGGAATAGATACGCAGTATTTT
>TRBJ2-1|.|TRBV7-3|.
CASSLTGDPYNEQFF
TGTGCCAGCAGCTTAACGGGGGACCCCTACAATGAGCAGTTCTTC
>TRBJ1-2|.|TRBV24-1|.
CATSDTPGIYGYTF
TGTGCCACCAGTGATACTCCTGGAATCTATGGCTACACCTTC
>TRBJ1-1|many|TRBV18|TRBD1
CASSSVTGGNTEAFF
TGTGCCAGCTCATCGGTCACAGGGGGTAACACTGAAGCTTTCTTT
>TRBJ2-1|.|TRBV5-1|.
CASTRDGNNEQFF
TGCGCCAGCACCCGGGACGGCAACAATGAGCAGTTCTTC
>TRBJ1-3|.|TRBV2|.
CASRATGSSGNTIYF
TGTGCCAGCAGGGCCACTGGAAGCTCTGGAAACACCATATATTTT
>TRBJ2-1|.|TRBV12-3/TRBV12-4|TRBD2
CASSLTSGGGEQFF
TGTGCCAGCAGCTTGACTAGCGGGGGCGGTGAGCAGTTCTTC
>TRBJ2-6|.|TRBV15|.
CATSLSGANVLTF
TGTGCCACCAGTCTCTCTGGGGCCAACGTCCTGACTTTC
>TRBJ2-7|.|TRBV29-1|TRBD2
CSVGLAGLSYEQYF
TGCAGCGTTGGACTAGCGGGGCTCTCCTACGAGCAGTACTTC
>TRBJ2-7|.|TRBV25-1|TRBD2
CASSDLSTSGSQYEQYF
TGTGCCAGCAGTGACCTCTCCACTAGCGGGAGTCAATACGAGCAGTACTTC
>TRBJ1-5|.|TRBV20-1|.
CSARDHGSPAQPQHF
TGCAGTGCTAGAGATCATGGCAGCCCCGCTCAGCCCCAGCATTTT
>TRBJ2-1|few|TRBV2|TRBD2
CASSVQPAGGRGEQFF
TGTGCCAGCAGTGTGCAACCAGCGGGGGGGCGGGGTGAGCAGTTCTTC
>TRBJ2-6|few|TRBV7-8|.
CASSLGTASGANVLTF
TGTGCCAGCAGCTTAGGGACAGCTTCTGGGGCCAACGTCCTGACTTTC
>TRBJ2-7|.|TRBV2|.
CASMGSSQFITYEQYF
TGTGCCAGCATGGGTAGCAGTCAATTTATCACCTACGAGCAGTACTTC
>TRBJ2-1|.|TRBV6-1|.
CASRSGLQGDF
TGTGCCAGCAGATCGGGACTTCAAGGGGATTTC
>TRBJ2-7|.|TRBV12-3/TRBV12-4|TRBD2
CASSTTASGSRYEQYF
TGTGCCAGCAGTACCACTGCTAGCGGGAGCAGGTACGAGCAGTACTTC
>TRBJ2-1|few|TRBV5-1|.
CASSPLYDNEQFF
TGCGCCAGCAGCCCCCTATACGACAATGAGCAGTTCTTC
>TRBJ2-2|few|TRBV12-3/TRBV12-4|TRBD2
CASRLAGGGELFF
TGTGCCAGCAGACTAGCGGGGGGTGGGGAGCTGTTTTTT
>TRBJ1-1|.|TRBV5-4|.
CASSPAGASEAFF
TGTGCCAGCAGCCCCGCAGGGGCAAGTGAAGCTTTCTTT
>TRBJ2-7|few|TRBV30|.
CAWSPGTGFYEQYF
TGTGCCTGGAGTCCTGGAACGGGATTCTACGAGCAGTACTTC
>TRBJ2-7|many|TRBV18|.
CASSPAGYEQYF
TGTGCCAGCTCACCTGCAGGGTACGAGCAGTACTTC
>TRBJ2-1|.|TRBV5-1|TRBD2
CASGISGQTYNEQFF
TGCGCCAGCGGCATTAGCGGGCAAACCTACAATGAGCAGTTCTTC
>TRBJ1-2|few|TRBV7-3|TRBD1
CASSPGDRGGYGYTF
TGTGCCAGCAGCCCGGGGGACAGGGGGGGCTATGGCTACACCTTC
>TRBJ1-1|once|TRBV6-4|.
CASRPGHTNTEAFF
TGTGCCAGCAGACCCGGACATACGAACACTGAAGCTTTCTTT
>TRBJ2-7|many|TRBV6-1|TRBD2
CASRGGTSGFHEQYF
TGTGCCAGCAGGGGAGGGACTAGCGGGTTCCACGAGCAGTACTTC
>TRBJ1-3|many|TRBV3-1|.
CASSQDMASSGNTIYF
TGTGCCAGCAGCCAAGACATGGCTTCCTCTGGAAACACCATATATTTT
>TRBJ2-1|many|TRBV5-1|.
CATSDGRSYYNEQFF
TGCGCCACCTCGGACGGCCGAAGCTATTACAATGAGCAGTTCTTC
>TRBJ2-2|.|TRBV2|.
CASNSYSGTGELFF
TGTGCCAGCAACTCATATTCAGGGACCGGGGAGCTGTTTTTT
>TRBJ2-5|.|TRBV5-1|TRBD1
CASSPRGIGQETQYF
TGCGCCAGCAGCCCCAGGGGGATAGGCCAAGAGACCCAGTACTTC
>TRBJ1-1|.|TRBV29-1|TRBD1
CSLGDRGSTEAFF
TGCAGTCTAGGGGACAGGGGAAGCACTGAAGCTTTCTTT
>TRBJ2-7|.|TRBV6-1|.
CASSVSGSTYEQYF
TGTGCCAGCAGTGTCTCAGGGTCCACTTACGAGCAGTACTTC
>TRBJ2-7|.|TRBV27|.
CASSSGQLHYEQYF
TGTGCCAGCAGTTCAGGACAGCTCCACTACGAGCAGTACTTC
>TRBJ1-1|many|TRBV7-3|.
CASSLSYTEAFF
TGTGCCAGCAGCTTAAGCTACACTGAAGCTTTCTTT
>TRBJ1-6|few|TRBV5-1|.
CASSLTASYNSPLHF
TGCGCCAGCAGCTTGACAGCCTCATATAATTCACCCCTCCACTTT
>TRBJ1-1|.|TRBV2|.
CASSALTGNTEAFF
TGTGCCAGCAGTGCCTTAACGGGGAACACTGAAGCTTTCTTT
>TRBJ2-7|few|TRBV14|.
CASSQAWSYEQYF
TGTGCCAGCAGCCAGGCGTGGAGTTACGAGCAGTACTTC
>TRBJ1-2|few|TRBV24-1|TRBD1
CATAGTGTGKRSDYGYTF
TGTGCCACCGCGGGGACCGGGACAGGGAAAAGGTCGGACTATGGCTACACCTTC
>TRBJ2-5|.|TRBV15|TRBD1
CATSRTTGGLETQYF
TGTGCCACCAGCAGAACTACAGGGGGCTTAGAGACCCAGTACTTC
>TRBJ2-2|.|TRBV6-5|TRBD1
CASSSDRGSTGELFF
TGTGCCAGCAGTTCTGACAGGGGGAGTACCGGGGAGCTGTTTTTT